The entry that follows covers one T cell receptor (beta chain) sequence. Its antigen is unknown. No clone much larger than this one lies a single base away; base qualities are absent. CDR1 and CDR2, per the germline V gene, are SGHAT and FQNNGV. The CDR3 goes from the cysteine to the phenylalanine over 16 residues. Here the CDR3 DNA is all that survives: 48 bases in frame from base 1. V is trimmed back by 6 bases and J by 4 bases, and the junction contains 6 bases that no gene match accounts for. The method was the immunoSEQ multiplex PCR assay. The multiplex PCR relied on a mix of 60 forward primers for TCR Vbeta segments and 13 reverse primers for TCR Jbeta segments. The CDR3 region of rearranged TCR beta genes was amplified from genomic DNA with a multiplex PCR assay. Amplified TCR beta libraries were sequenced as 87-base-pair reads on the Illumina HiSeq System. Per the authors' processing: A later analysis counted about 80 million unique TCR beta chains across the 600 to 850 repertoires, and around 9.9 million of these chains were shared by at least two donors. A nearest-neighbor algorithm error-corrected the raw reads and collapsed the reads into unique sequences, merging closely related sequences to remove PCR and sequencing errors. CDR3 sequences were aligned to IMGT reference sequences to assign V, D and J gene segments. For a sequence to be retained, a match of at least six nucleotides was required to both a V gene segment and a J gene segment. Rearrangements were classified as productive when the CDR3 lacked stop codons and remained in frame with V and J, and all other rearrangements were classified as non-productive. CDR3 was defined by IMGT convention, running from the second conserved V-encoded cysteine to the conserved J-encoded phenylalanine. Sequences without an unambiguous match to a single V gene segment were excluded from the earlier analysis of 450 to 650 of the donors. An earlier analysis of just under 600 of the donors called V segments functional above 56.7% productive rearrangements and segregating when the between-donor standard deviation exceeded 5%. A statistical classification framework was developed to diagnose cytomegalovirus status using the catalog of TCR beta chain sequences. V and J gene assignment, in a later analysis, came from comparing TCR nucleotide sequences with IMGT/GENE-DB human TR gene sequences. In a later analysis, CDR3 sequences and most-parsimonious VDJ recombination scenarios were assigned using the TCRdist pipeline. In a later analysis, every TCR beta chain was defined by the combination of its CDR3 amino acid sequence and its V-gene family, and reads without a unique V-gene family were dropped. A later analysis removed nearly 600 highly shared, low-generation-probability nucleotide sequences to deal with suspected cross-contamination and a sequencing artifact. In a later analysis, a clonal expansion index for each public chain was calculated from normalized within-repertoire ranks of inferred template counts. In a later analysis, generation probabilities were computed using a VDJ recombination model fitted to out-of-frame rearrangements, and the results were checked against IGoR. Hypergeometric tests were used in a later analysis to score TCR-TCR, TCR-HLA and TCR-CMV co-occurrence, with a repertoire-size bias correction applied to the TCR pairs. A later analysis estimated false discovery rates by permuting HLA or CMV assignments 20 times. In a later analysis, co-occurring TCRs were grouped with DBSCAN, and TCRdist sequence similarity was added when clustering was performed within HLA-allele-positive subsets. Repertoires with fewer than 30,000 or more than 120,000 public chains, plus five repertoires with anomalous nucleotide sharing, were excluded from co-occurrence clustering. Sourced from immuneACCESS, this table was stored by TCRdb with only in-frame sequences that have V and J called. A share of the clones is absent; for the studies checked, an unresolved V gene accounts for under half, and the remainder has no known explanation. The V and J calls and clone size were taken over from that table, and D and trimming were inferred from the DNA. This sample holds approximately 160,000 clones; 68% were observed only once. The ten largest clones add up to roughly 1.4% of the sample.

The record originates from a study of cytomegalovirus exposure and HLA in healthy donors (dated by TCRdb to about 2017). In the study overall: According to an earlier analysis of 587 of the donors, about 180 million T cells yielded roughly 100 million unique TCR beta sequences and less than 300 Gb of sequence data. Every repertoire in the discovery cohort had been generated on one and the same sequencing platform. The aim of the study was to test whether cataloging public T cell receptors could identify signatures of past pathogen exposure. Across roughly 420 genotyped donors of the cohort, an average of roughly 200,000 unique TCR beta nucleotide sequences per donor were sequenced, and roughly a sixth of those sequences were non-productive. To predict cytomegalovirus infection status, the study brought together high-throughput TCR immunosequencing, statistical association of individual TCRs with disease status, and machine learning. In the later analysis, no new phenotypic data were used to find candidate immune exposures; instead, reliance was placed on TCR beta sequences and their occurrence across donors. The genetic ancestry cluster associated with self-reported Caucasian donors included roughly four fifths of the roughly 390 genotyped donors. An early release that covered some 640 HLA-typed donors contained approximately 300 gigabases of sequencing data and 80 million or so unique TCR sequences. In an earlier analysis of roughly 580 of the donors, high-throughput TCR beta sequencing was used to judge whether each TCR beta V gene segment behaved as functional or pseudogenic. Using immunosequencing, the study profiled T cell repertoires from 550 to 750 subjects and related those repertoires to cytomegalovirus serostatus. Besides the first cohort of under 700 subjects, a separate validation cohort made up of 95 to 150 different subjects was used. Class I and class II HLA loci were covered by the typing at four-digit resolution. Several DR-DQ haplotypes were handled as single units for association and clustering, since linkage in the cohort was strong. Alongside the repertoire data, information on donor age, sex, ethnicity and CMV serostatus was compiled. A later genetic analysis took genome-wide SNP genotypes for about three fifths of the roughly 700 donors and used that subset as a discovery cohort. Typing coverage varied by locus: roughly 629-630 donors for A, B, C, DRB1 and DQB1; roughly 510 for DQA1; more than 600 for DPA1; roughly 450 for DPB1. To study patterns of TCR occurrence, a later analysis re-analyzed previously published TCR beta repertoires from more than 550 donors and added high-resolution HLA genotyping.

The cohort was made up of 666 healthy bone marrow donors. At the time of sampling, all cohort members were nominally healthy, though unrecorded immune exposures were likely present. The donor was CMV seronegative and belonged to the group of 352 seronegative cohort members. Each donor provided a peripheral blood sample, and peripheral blood mononuclear cells were used for TCR beta sequencing. Genomic DNA was extracted from the blood cell samples with the Qiagen DNeasy Blood Extraction Kit. Results the study describes overall, beyond this receptor: In this cohort, only TCR beta chains were sequenced, and detectable features were limited by the absence of alpha or paired-chain data. A later analysis found that HLA-associated TCR beta chains were more clonally expanded and had lower generation probabilities than equally common non-associated chains. The only immune exposure information available for the cohort was CMV serostatus. In a later genetic analysis, a missense DCLRE1C variant was associated with V-gene and J-gene trimming of TCR beta chains, and the association was replicated in an independent cohort. Correlated functional status among segregating V segments might be attributable to linkage disequilibrium, but an unknown experimental factor could not be ruled out. Some IMGT-functional V segments, including TRBV6-2 and TRBV6-3, could not be told apart with the 87-base-pair reads, so those segments were excluded. In a later analysis, some 17,000 TCR beta sequences were associated with specific HLA alleles at a false discovery rate of 0.05. A later analysis found that TCR association rates varied across HLA loci, with DRB1 alleles showing the most associated TCRs and HLA-C alleles the fewest. A further reported finding was that TCR beta sequences accurately predicted the HLA-A and HLA-B alleles for most subjects in the first cohort. Because counts were too low, some 17 rarely observed V segments, including chromosome 9 orphons, were excluded from the earlier analysis of about 500 of the donors. A later genetic analysis reported fewer N-insertions in productive TCRs among donors in an Asian-associated ancestry cluster than the roughly 700-donor mean. Most CMV-associated TCR beta chains appeared to be HLA-restricted in a later analysis, and the HLA associations seemed to be driven largely by CMV exposure. Because HLA typing was missing for some donors at each locus, association tests included only the typed subset. It was suggested by the authors that the approach could potentially be generalized to other disease states and immunological phenotypes. Most TCR sequences were observed very rarely across donors, whereas some public TCRs were present in many individuals. The sequencing pipeline was judged likely to have produced a cluster of highly shared sequence variants as a technical artifact. According to a later analysis, parvovirus B19, influenza, CMV and Epstein-Barr virus appeared linked to several top co-occurrence clusters. Broadly in line with IMGT annotations, most TCR beta V segments showed up in productive rearrangements about 87% or about 30% of the time in an earlier analysis of some 590 of the donors. Assigning TCR associations to individual alleles was difficult when HLA alleles, especially DR and DQ, strongly co-occurred. A few of the identified cytomegalovirus-associated TCR beta chains were confirmed in vitro to be specific for cytomegalovirus antigens. The classifier was reported to diagnose cytomegalovirus status with high specificity and sensitivity in both the original and validation cohorts. Roughly uniform sequencing depth across donors was assumed in presence/absence analyses, although this assumption may not hold. In the study, some 160 TCR beta chains were listed as associated with cytomegalovirus.

Specimen: PBMCs. The source of this sequence is a man aged 50 to 59 in good health and CMV-seronegative. The chain uses TRBV11-2 and TRBJ2-5; 15 bases in between match TRBD2. The CDR3 has the sequence CASSRRTSGGAETQYF. Read as DNA, the sequence is TGTGCCAGCAGTCGGAGGACTAGCGGGGGGGCAGAGACCCAGTACTTC.